These T cell receptor beta chains were read from a single sample in a study of blood T cell repertoires in COVID-19. Sequencing used immunoSEQ multiplex PCR; TCRdb keeps in-frame clones, though not all of them. The table lists more than 85,000 clones, about 91% of them singletons, with about 4% in the top ten. Sequenced sample: peripheral blood. Every receptor here comes from a young man with acute or convalescent COVID-19. The CDR3 runs from the conserved cysteine through the conserved F or W. A D gene is named only where the DNA matches it firmly. Expanded clones get a size class; other rows say once, few or many, or leave the size out.

>-|TRBJ1-6|TRBV4-1|-
CASSQVKDSSYNSPLHF
TGCGCCAGCAGCCAAGTAAAGGACAGCTCCTATAATTCACCCCTCCACTTT
>TRBD2|TRBJ2-3|TRBV2|-
CASSGRSGATDTQYF
TGTGCCAGCAGTGGGCGTAGCGGGGCCACAGATACGCAGTATTTT
>-|TRBJ2-5|TRBV7-9|-
CASSLVGQTQETQYF
TGTGCCAGCAGCTTAGTGGGGCAGACCCAAGAGACCCAGTACTTC
>TRBD1|TRBJ2-7|TRBV6-5|-
CASSSTRGQTGYEQYF
TGTGCCAGCAGTTCAACTAGGGGGCAAACAGGGTACGAGCAGTACTTC
>TRBD1|TRBJ1-2|TRBV6-1|-
CASSVAGTATYGYTF
TGTGCCAGCAGTGTAGCCGGGACAGCAACCTATGGCTACACCTTC
>TRBD1|TRBJ2-2|TRBV11-2|-
CASSRRQGALSGELFF
TGTGCCAGCAGCCGAAGACAGGGGGCCCTTTCGGGGGAGCTGTTTTTT
>TRBD2|TRBJ2-4|TRBV3-1/TRBV3-2|-
CASSPLGGSGPAKNIQYF
TGTGCCAGCAGCCCGTTGGGGGGGTCGGGGCCAGCCAAAAACATTCAGTACTTC
>-|TRBJ2-1|TRBV5-1|-
CASSLVTNSYNEQFF
TGCGCCAGCAGCTTGGTAACAAACTCCTACAATGAGCAGTTCTTC
>TRBD1|TRBJ1-1|TRBV9|-
CASSVAGGLTEAFF
TGTGCCAGCAGCGTAGCAGGGGGACTTACTGAAGCTTTCTTT
>-|TRBJ1-1|TRBV30|-
CACGTTSTQAFF
TGTGCCTGTGGGACAACTTCAACCCAAGCTTTCTTT
>TRBD2|TRBJ2-1|TRBV9|-
CASSPGGTSGRRNEQFF
TGTGCCAGCAGTCCAGGGGGGACTAGCGGGAGGCGGAATGAGCAGTTCTTC
>-|TRBJ1-2|TRBV19|-
CASRHQVEAGGYTF
TGTGCCAGTAGACACCAGGTGGAGGCAGGTGGCTACACCTTC
>TRBD1|TRBJ2-2|TRBV29-1|-
CSVERRLGQGMSGELFF
TGCAGCGTTGAACGAAGGTTGGGACAGGGTATGTCCGGGGAGCTGTTTTTT
>TRBD1|TRBJ2-1|TRBV11-3|-
CASSLDLQGANNEQFF
TGTGCCAGCAGCTTAGATCTACAGGGGGCAAACAATGAGCAGTTCTTC
>TRBD1|TRBJ1-1|TRBV18|-
CASSPLRDRNTEAFF
TGTGCCAGCTCACCCCTCCGGGACAGGAACACTGAAGCTTTCTTT
>TRBD2|TRBJ2-7|TRBV24-1|-
CATSSGPGRGDEQYF
TGTGCCACCAGCAGCGGGCCCGGACGGGGGGACGAGCAGTACTTC
>-|TRBJ1-1|TRBV5-1|-
CASRLQQGADTEAFF
TGCGCCAGCAGGCTTCAACAAGGGGCGGACACTGAAGCTTTCTTT
>TRBD2|TRBJ2-7|TRBV2|-
CASNRGGTQYEQYF
TGTGCCAGCAACCGGGGGGGGACCCAGTACGAGCAGTACTTC
>-|TRBJ1-3|TRBV19|-
CASSLAVSGNTIYF
TGTGCCAGTAGTTTGGCAGTCTCTGGAAACACCATATATTTT
>TRBD1|TRBJ1-4|TRBV9|once
CASSAAGGSSLNEKLFF
TGTGCCAGCAGCGCAGCAGGGGGCTCTTCCCTTAATGAAAAACTGTTTTTT
>-|TRBJ1-3|TRBV7-6|-
CASSAPGFSGNTIYF
TGTGCCAGCAGCGCCCCAGGGTTCTCTGGAAACACCATATATTTT